This T cell receptor (beta chain) was sequenced in a study of blood T cell repertoires in COVID-19. The CDR3 loop spans 15 amino acids. Germline values: CDR1 SGHNT, CDR2 YENEEA. The ends were cut back, 5 bases at V and 3 bases at J, with 14 bases in the middle. Only one count was recorded for this clone. Per the original data handling: Estimated nucleated cell counts came from reference gene primer amplification. Clones were sequenced by immunoSEQ multiplex PCR, and TCRdb holds only the in-frame ones, with some missing. V, J and clone size are those of that table, while D and trimming were read from the DNA. The sample yields some 250,000 clones, about four fifths seen once.

Sequenced: peripheral blood. V gene TRBV11-3 combines with J gene TRBJ2-1; maybe TRBD1 (6 bases). The TCR comes from a woman aged 80 or older with COVID-19, enrolled during active disease. CDR3 loop: CASSHGTSYYNEQFF. The DNA for the CDR3 is TGTGCCAGCAGCCACGGGACATCTTACTACAATGAGCAGTTCTTC.